The clone carrying this TCR beta chain was picked up a small number of times. Assay used: immunoSEQ multiplex PCR; TCRdb lists only in-frame clones, some missing. Of about 47,000 clones in the sample, 75% to 90% were seen once. This entry is derived from a study of blood T cell repertoires in COVID-19. V was cut by 4 bases and J by 5 bases, with 14 bases left in between. This CDR3 has 14 residues. Germline loops: CDR1 SGHTA, CDR2 FQGNSA. This sequence joins TRBV7-2 and TRBJ2-5; TRBD1 might be the D (6 bases). Sequenced material: peripheral blood. The receptor comes from a human donor with active COVID-19. The donor label of this sample is uncertain. The CDR3 reads CASSSGQFPETQYF. The CDR3 DNA reads TGTGCCAGCAGCTCAGGACAGTTCCCTGAGACCCAGTACTTC.